This T cell receptor beta chain is from a study of cytomegalovirus exposure and HLA in healthy donors. Study-wide points: The investigators catalogued about 170 TCR beta chains as cytomegalovirus-associated.

Germline V lookup: CDR1 MDHEN, CDR2 SYDVKM. V lost 10 bases and J lost 4, with 11 bases in between. The CDR3 spans 12 residues. The PCR had 60 Vbeta and 13 Jbeta primers. Clones were sequenced by immunoSEQ multiplex PCR, and TCRdb holds only the in-frame ones, with some missing. The sample includes roughly 120,000 clones, roughly 68% seen only once; the top ten take roughly 2%. On this clone: No antigen is known for it.

The sequencing input was PBMCs. This chain joins TRBV28 and TRBJ2-1; D is perhaps TRBD1 (5 bases). This TCR was sampled from a woman in her twenties or thirties in good health and CMV-seronegative. CDR3 sequence reads: CATRPGYNEQFF. The CDR3 nucleotides read TGTGCCACCCGCCCAGGGTACAATGAGCAGTTCTTC. The complete variable domain, with remaining parts taken from reference TRBV28 and TRBJ2-1, reads DVKVTQSSRYLVKRTGEKVFLECVQDMDHENMFWYRQDPGLGLRLIYFSYDVKMKEKGDIPEGYSVSREKKERFSLILESASTNQTSMYLCATRPGYNEQFFGPGTRLTVL.